This T cell receptor beta chain was captured in a study of blood T cell repertoires in COVID-19. Study-wide context: The cDNA or gDNA used as material had been derived from T cells, B-cell-depleted T cells, or PBMCs.

The sample holds one count of this clone. Using immunoSEQ multiplex PCR, the repertoire was profiled, and TCRdb retains in-frame clones only, with some absent. This sample yields about 270,000 clones, of which 86% are seen a single time; roughly 2.6% belongs to the top ten. This clonotype was obtained from a woman between 18 and 29 years old who had recovered from COVID-19. Specimen: PBMCs or T cells enriched from blood (not recorded which).

CDR3 DNA: TGTGCCAGCAGTGTTAACATCAACACCGGGGAGCTGTTTTTT. Its protein product is CASSVNINTGELFF. The rearrangement joins TRBV2 to TRBJ2-2, with unresolved D. CDR1 and CDR2 from the germline V gene are SNHLY and FYNNEI. CDR3 length: 14 amino acids. The V end lost 4 bases, the J end lost 2 bases, and 8 bases lay between the germline ends.